One and the same sample provided the 17 T cell receptor beta chains below, sequenced in a study of cytomegalovirus exposure and HLA in healthy donors. With 60 Vbeta and 13 Jbeta primers, the PCR was carried out. Generated by immunoSEQ multiplex PCR, the TCRdb table keeps only in-frame clones and is missing some. The table records 100,000 to 150,000 clones, roughly 80% of them present only once. The specimen was PBMCs. These receptors were obtained from a woman between 45 and 60 years old in good health and CMV-seronegative.

The chain employs TRBV14 and TRBJ2-7; 7 positions match TRBD2. V trimming: 1 base; J trimming: 6 bases; junction bases outside the gene matches: 9. The germline V gene has CDR1 SGHDN and CDR2 FVKESK. The CDR3 runs to 15 residues. The CDR3 nucleotides read TGTGCCAGCAGCCAAGTTGGTGTGGTAGCGGGCGAGCAGTACTTC. It translates to CASSQVGVVAGEQYF. The full variable domain, in which reference TRBV14 and TRBJ2-7 provide the parts outside the CDR3, is EAGVTQFPSHSVIEKGQTVTLRCDPISGHDNLYWYRRVMGKEIKFLLHFVKESKQDESGMPNNRFLAERTGGTYSTLKVQPAELEDSGVYFCASSQVGVVAGEQYFGPGTRLTVT.

This clone was counted a single time. V gene TRBV9 combines with J gene TRBJ2-5; TRBD1 aligns across 7 bases. In germline, CDR1 is SGDLS, CDR2 YYNGEE. J gave up 5 bases and V 1 base, and 8 bases lay outside the gene matches. The CDR3 runs 15 residues. CDR3 protein: CASSVQTGPGETQYF. The CDR3 nucleotides read TGTGCCAGCAGCGTACAGACAGGGCCCGGGGAGACCCAGTACTTC.

The V and J genes are TRBV9 and TRBJ1-1; 7 bases agree with TRBD1. This CDR3 comprises 15 residues. Germline CDR1 is SGDLS and CDR2 is YYNGEE. V lost 4 bases and J lost 0; bases outside the gene matches: 6. CDR3 DNA sequence: TGTGCCAGCAGCAAGTGGGACAGCTTGAACACTGAAGCTTTCTTT. It specifies CASSKWDSLNTEAFF.

This chain links TRBV28 with TRBJ1-1; tentative D call: TRBD1 (5 bases). Germline CDR1 reads MDHEN; CDR2 reads SYDVKM. The CDR3 loop spans 16 amino acids. V gave up 7 bases and J gave up 1 base, with 19 bases separating them. CDR3 nucleotides: TGTGCCAGCAATAAAGTCTGGATGGGGCCGAACACTGAAGCTTTCTTT. It is translated as CASNKVWMGPNTEAFF.

The gene calls are TRBV5-4 and TRBJ2-1; no reliable D call. This CDR3 has 15 amino acids. CDR1 and CDR2 from the germline V gene are SGHNT and YYREEE (reference sequence). V was shortened by 0 bases and J by 2 bases, with 9 bases between the two germline ends. CDR3 amino acids: CASSLDGGAYNEQFF. The CDR3 DNA is TGTGCCAGCAGCTTGGATGGCGGAGCCTACAATGAGCAGTTCTTC. The full variable domain, its missing parts supplied by reference TRBV5-4 and TRBJ2-1, is ETGVTQSPTHLIKTRGQQVTLRCSSQSGHNTVSWYQQALGQGPQFIFQYYREEENGRGNFPPRFSGLQFPNYSSELNVNALELDDSALYLCASSLDGGAYNEQFFGPGTRLTVL.

The chain links TRBV28 to TRBJ2-7, with 9 bases fitting TRBD1. Germline assignment: CDR1 MDHEN and CDR2 SYDVKM. This CDR3 is 14 amino acids long. With V trimmed by 5 bases and J by 9 bases, 11 bases remained unmatched. Here the CDR3 reads CASSAGTGINGQYF. CDR3 in DNA: TGTGCCAGCAGTGCCGGGACAGGGATCAACGGGCAGTACTTC.

V is TRBV7-8 and J is TRBJ2-7; TRBD1 is a possible D gene (6 bases). CDR1 SGHVS and CDR2 FQNEAQ come from the germline V gene. The CDR3 extends over 15 amino acids. Trimming stripped 1 base from V and 6 bases from J, with 16 bases between. This CDR3 reads CASSLGGLAGGEQYF. The CDR3 DNA follows: TGTGCCAGCAGCTTAGGGGGGCTAGCCGGCGGCGAGCAGTACTTC.

This clone has a handful of counts. The genes are TRBV7-9 and TRBJ2-6, with D unresolved. The CDR3 runs to 13 residues. CDR1 is SEHNR, CDR2 FQNEAQ, per germline (reference sequence). V lost 7 bases to trimming and J lost 0 bases, with 4 bases between them. The CDR3 protein is CASTHSGANVLTF. The CDR3 DNA reads TGTGCCAGCACCCACTCTGGGGCCAACGTCCTGACTTTC.

The chain combines TRBV28 with TRBJ1-5; D remains ambiguous. This CDR3 has 12 amino acids. Trimming removed 8 bases from V and 4 bases from J, with 9 bases in between. Germline V gene lookup returns CDR1 MDHEN and CDR2 SYDVKM. The CDR3 region has the DNA TGTGCCAGCCGGGTCTTTAATCAGCCCCAGCATTTT. This gives the protein CASRVFNQPQHF.

The chain employs TRBV19 and TRBJ2-7; D is possibly TRBD2 (5 bases). The germline gives CDR1 LNHDA, CDR2 SQIVND (reference sequence). V lost 8 bases, J lost 0 bases, and 14 bases lay in between. The CDR3 sequence is 14 residues long. DNA for the CDR3: TGTGCCAGTCACAATAGTGGGAGCTCCTACGAGCAGTACTTC. Its protein is CASHNSGSSYEQYF.

The rearrangement uses TRBV30 and TRBJ2-3, with 8 positions matching TRBD2. V lost 1 base, J lost 5 bases, and 8 bases stayed unmatched. The CDR3 spans 15 residues. Germline-derived CDR1 and CDR2 are GTSNPN and SVGIG (reference sequence). The DNA of the CDR3 is TGTGCCTGGAGTGGATCAGCGGGAGTGGTAGATACGCAGTATTTT. This sequence encodes CAWSGSAGVVDTQYF.

The gene calls are TRBV19 and TRBJ2-3; D might be TRBD2 (5 bases). The length of the CDR3 is 14 residues. Trimming shortened V by 4 bases and J by 4 bases, and 12 bases separated the two germline ends. Looked up from germline, CDR1 is LNHDA and CDR2 is SQIVND (reference sequence). CDR3 nucleotides: TGTGCCAGTAGTACAAGATCCGGGGCAGATACGCAGTATTTT. Its protein is CASSTRSGADTQYF.

V gene TRBV15 combines with J gene TRBJ2-2; possibly TRBD1 for D (5 bases). Trimming took off 1 base at V and 0 bases at J, with 6 bases between the two ends. CDR3 length equals 15 residues. Germline loops: CDR1 LNHNV, CDR2 YYDKDF (reference sequence). The CDR3 sequence is CATSRGTTNTGELFF. The CDR3 DNA is TGTGCCACCAGCAGAGGGACAACGAACACCGGGGAGCTGTTTTTT.

The chain uses TRBV6-6 and TRBJ1-6; D call uncertain. The CDR3 runs 13 residues. The ends were cut back, 2 bases at V and 10 bases at J, with 9 bases in the middle. In germline, CDR1 is MNHNY, CDR2 SVGAGI (reference sequence). The CDR3 sequence is CASSYVQESPLHF. The CDR3 region has the DNA TGTGCCAGCAGTTACGTGCAGGAATCACCCCTCCACTTT.

J is TRBJ1-5 and V is TRBV6-5; D gene ambiguous. This CDR3 spans 14 amino acids. V was trimmed by 7 bases and J by 0 bases, leaving 10 bases between them. Germline-derived CDR1 and CDR2 are MNHEY and SVGAGI. CDR3: CASNWAVSNQPQHF. DNA of the CDR3: TGTGCCAGCAATTGGGCAGTTAGCAATCAGCCCCAGCATTTT.

The chain links TRBV7-6 to TRBJ2-1; 13 bases fit TRBD2. Per germline, CDR1 SGHVS and CDR2 FNYEAQ. The CDR3 runs 15 residues. Trimming cost V 4 bases and J 6 bases; bases outside gene matches: 3. CDR3 residues: CASSWTSGSFNEQFF. The CDR3 coding sequence is TGTGCCAGCAGCTGGACTAGCGGGAGTTTCAATGAGCAGTTCTTC.

CDR3 region: CASSLAAGVFEQYF. The DNA for the CDR3 is TGCGCCAGCAGCTTGGCAGCGGGAGTTTTCGAGCAGTACTTC. V is TRBV5-1 and J is TRBJ2-7; 8 bases align to TRBD2. Germline CDR1 is SGHRS and CDR2 is YFSETQ. V lost 0 bases to trimming and J lost 6 bases; unmatched junction nucleotides: 5. This CDR3 has 14 residues.